Included here is one T cell receptor beta chain sequence, with context. Its antigen remains unknown. From germline, CDR1 is SGHRS and CDR2 YFSETQ. With V trimmed by 1 base and J by 1 base, 5 bases remained unmatched. The CDR3 consists of 16 residues. The sample belongs to a study of OX40 agonist ivuxolimab in advanced cancers. General observations from the study: A proportion of nonresponders additionally exhibited low normalized T-cell clonal expansion. At doses 0.1 to 3.0 mg/kg, CD4+ and CD8+ clones expanded.

Sequenced by immunoSEQ multiplex PCR; TCRdb stores in-frame clones only, minus some. The sample carries approximately 60,000 clones, 75% to 90% recorded once. V gene TRBV5-1 combines with J gene TRBJ2-5, with 9 bases aligning to TRBD2. Specimen: CD4+ or CD8+ T cells sorted from blood, collected in a trial of the OX40 agonist ivuxolimab. This receptor was identified in an adult with an advanced solid tumor such as melanoma, head and neck, liver or kidney cancer. The CDR3 nucleotides are TGCGCCAGCAGCTTGTTGGGCGGGAGGGTCCAAGAGACCCAGTACTTC. Its protein product is CASSLLGGRVQETQYF.